This TCR beta chain was found in a study of T cells in Graves' hyperthyroidism and ophthalmopathy. Turning to the study itself: Specimen type is peripheral blood, collected at initial diagnosis prior to any treatment.

Points from the study as a whole: Ophthalmopathy prediction by the model preceded onset by a median about 6.8 months.

What was amplified from RNA transcripts were TCR beta CDR3 regions. HTBI primers were used for first-round RT-PCR of the TCR CDR3. A single record per CDR3 protein comes from TCRdb applying MiXCR to the multiplex PCR reads. The sample has roughly 520,000 distinct CDR3 sequences; around 22% are singletons. Individuals with ophthalmopathy presented a Clinical Activity Score of at least 3, a NOSPECS grade of at least 4 and a duration under 3 months. The study left out patients who had uncontrolled infection, other autoimmune disease, pregnancy or lactation. Notes on this clonotype: Its antigen is as yet unknown.

This receptor was obtained from a woman aged 30 to 39 with Graves' ophthalmopathy. The sequenced material came from blood.

CDR3 sequence (DNA): TGTGCCAGCTCACCCGACGTAGTCACAGAGACCCAGTACTTC. Translated, it gives CASSPDVVTETQYF. The chain is built from TRBV18 and TRBJ2-5; D not resolved. The germline gives CDR1 KGHSH, CDR2 LQKENI. V lost 3 bases and J 4 bases, leaving 12 bases between the germline ends. The CDR3 sequence is 14 residues long.